Sequencing of this T cell receptor (beta chain) was carried out in a study of shared clonotypes between healthy human individuals (dated by TCRdb to about 2020). Background on the whole study: A couple of women and a few men aged 18 to 49 years were included in the cohort. For each donor, CD4 naive and CD4 memory were each given three plates, CD8 naive was given two plates, and CD8 memory was given one plate. To estimate repertoire size and how much clonotype sharing occurs between individuals, the study deeply sequenced the blood TCR repertoires of five or six healthy adults. Libraries were prepared and TCR repertoires were sequenced by different laboratories using diverse techniques, in order to increase sequencing depth and limit assay-specific biases. Leukapheresis yielded between about 0.9 and 9 billion PBMCs per donor.

Using the deep immunoSEQ assay, TCR CDR3 regions were amplified from genomic DNA by multiplex PCR. Genomic DNA extracted from each cell subset was distributed evenly over all wells of several immunoSEQ 96-well plates, and each plate served as one replicate. Each replicate PCR for sorted subsets received about 180 ng genomic DNA, equal to about 30,000 T cell genomes. Purified libraries were measured with a Qubit 3.0 fluorometer, size-checked on a Bioanalyzer 2100, and measured again with the KAPA Library Quantification kit. Each immunoSEQ 96-well plate was sequenced on its own single-read 150-cycle Illumina NextSeq 550 flow cell. In the original analysis: The immunoSEQ output contained only junctional sequences without quality scores, so filtering could not match that applied to full-length reads. To assign V/J genes and CDR3, sequences were annotated against IMGT germline references using PyIR, a Python wrapper for IgBLAST v1.9. Any read was removed if the V/J assignment was weak (E-value above 1e-6), the CDR3 was missing, or the read contained stop codons, out-of-frame junctions, or ambiguous translated residues. V3J clonotypes were defined by identical inferred V gene, J gene, and CDR3 amino acid sequence. The percentage overlap between two repertoires was calculated by dividing the number of shared unique clonotypes by the size of the smaller repertoire. Three approaches were used to assess repertoire richness: RTK rarefaction, the Chao1 estimator, and Recon v2.1 estimates of unobserved clonotypes. For all TCRbeta clonotypes obtained by the gDNA method from four donors, generation probabilities were computed with OLGA. TCRdb provides this immuneACCESS table in a form limited to in-frame rearrangements. Some clones are lacking; in checked studies, under half of them reflect an unresolved V gene, and why the rest are absent is not known. V and J calls and clone size are those listed in that table; D and trimming were worked out from the DNA. The sample yields about 1,800,000 clones; over 85% were counted once. The leading ten clones occupy roughly 1.2% of the sample.

Concerning this clone: No cognate antigen has been identified for it. No much larger clone exists at a distance of one base, and base qualities are not known. Other DNA sequences within the sample encode an identical CDR3.

The CDR3 covers 13 residues, taking in both the cysteine and the phenylalanine. Here the CDR3 DNA is all that survives: 39 bases in frame from base 1. Taken from the germline V gene, the CDR1 and CDR2 loops are MNHEY and SVGAGI. A distance of 7 bases separates the germline ends of V and J, which lose 3 bases and 2 bases respectively. CD8 naive samples were CD45RO-negative cells positively selected for CCR7, giving a CD45RA+CCR7+ population that excluded TemRA cells. Healthy HIV-negative adults with no recently reported acute infections or vaccinations were included as donors. All donors were Caucasian adults living in Nashville, Tennessee, USA. Blood was collected by leukapheresis, and PBMCs were isolated by Ficoll-Histopaque density gradient centrifugation and then cryopreserved in liquid nitrogen vapor phase. Purity and quantity of every magnetically sorted T cell population were checked by analytical flow cytometry. Each sorted fraction had its genomic DNA isolated and then quantified by UV absorbance on a Nanodrop 2000c.

Here is what the overall study found, with its caveats: Compared with non-shared clonotypes, clonotypes shared by all four sorted-subset donors had higher generation probabilities. Sampling was restricted to blood, and TCR repertoires in tissue are likely to differ from TCR repertoires in blood. Estimated clonotype richness was generally larger for naive than for memory subsets. Pairwise subsampling led to the expectation that sequencing depth would affect the degree of clonotype sharing among donors. Sharing across four donors was observed for approximately 5% of naive CD4, 3.5% of naive CD8, about 2.5% of memory CD4, and around 0.4% of memory CD8 clonotypes. Because the study included a small number of donors, the genetic and exposure-history diversity represented was limited. Rarefaction of sorted-subset datasets indicated incomplete sequencing despite the large sequencing depth.

The chain is assembled from TRBV6-5 and TRBJ2-5; no D segment can be confidently identified. The sequenced sample consisted of naive CD8+ T cells sorted from blood. The cell subset or site label here, explained by the study, means: CD45RA+CCR7+. This TCR derives from a man aged 18 to 35 in good health. In nucleotides, the sequence is TGTGCCAGCAGTTATGGAGAACAAGAGACCCAGTACTTC. This codes for CASSYGEQETQYF.